Listed here is a single TCR beta chain. Its specificity is not known. With 5 bases clipped from V and 6 bases from J, the junction kept 3 bases outside the gene matches. The CDR3 consists of 12 residues. Germline-derived CDR1 and CDR2 are MDHEN and SYDVKM. These data come from a study of T cell responses to AZD1222 COVID-19 vaccine. Assay used: immunoSEQ multiplex PCR; TCRdb lists only in-frame clones, some missing. The sample yields over 120,000 clones, about 92% seen once. The study's findings and limits: Spike-wide coverage was observed for vaccine-associated CD4 TCRs, with dominant responses at 160-218 and 743-854.

This rearrangement joins TRBV28 to TRBJ2-7, with 8 bases fitting TRBD2. The material sequenced was peripheral blood, taken after recovery from COVID-19. The source of this sequence is an adult who had recovered from COVID-19. The CDR3 region is CASSAGGGEQYF. Written as DNA, the CDR3 is TGTGCCAGCAGTGCGGGAGGTGGCGAGCAGTACTTC.